This T cell receptor (beta chain) appears in the sequencing data of a study of blood T cell repertoires in COVID-19. Looking at the study overall: From the United States, Italy and Spain came samples of acute and convalescent COVID-19.

Per the study methods: For nucleated cells, counts were estimated from reference gene primer amplification. Generated by immunoSEQ multiplex PCR, the TCRdb table keeps only in-frame clones and is missing some. The V and J calls and clone size were taken over from that table, and D and trimming were inferred from the DNA. The sample carries about 200,000 clones, around 87% recorded once. Seattle patients were enrolled while actively infected and followed longitudinally. Germline V CDR1 and CDR2: SGDLS, YYNGEE. This CDR3 has 11 amino acids. V lost 5 bases to trimming and J lost 8 bases, with 7 bases between them.

The material sequenced was peripheral blood. The chain joins TRBV9 to TRBJ2-2; D unresolved. The clonotype comes from a woman aged 50 to 60 with COVID-19, enrolled during active disease. CDR3 sequence reads: CASRGLGELFF. For the CDR3, the DNA is TGTGCCAGCAGGGGCCTGGGGGAGCTGTTTTTT.